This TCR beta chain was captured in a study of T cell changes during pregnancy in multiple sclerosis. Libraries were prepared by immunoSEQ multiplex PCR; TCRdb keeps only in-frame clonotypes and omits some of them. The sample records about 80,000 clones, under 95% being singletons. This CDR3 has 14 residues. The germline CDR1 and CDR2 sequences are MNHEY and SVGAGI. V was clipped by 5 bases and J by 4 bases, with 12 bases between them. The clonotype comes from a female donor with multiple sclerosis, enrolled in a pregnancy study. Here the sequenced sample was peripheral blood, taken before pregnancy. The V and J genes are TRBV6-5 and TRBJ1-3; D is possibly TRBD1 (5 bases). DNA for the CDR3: TGTGCCAGCAGTGGAGGGGATCGGGGAAACACCATATATTTT. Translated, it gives CASSGGDRGNTIYF.